The 5 T cell receptor beta chains below were found in one sample sequenced in a study of response to subunit inactivated influenza vaccine. TCRdb independently ran MiXCR on the RT-PCR reads; one entry per CDR3 protein. Here the sample spans about 520,000 distinct CDR3 sequences, approximately 10% being singletons. This material consisted of PBMCs from blood, taken roughly 45 days after vaccination. The source of these receptors is a man aged 50 to 60 who received an inactivated influenza vaccine.

This clonotype was found a few times. The CDR3 loop is CASSLIYGLRGYEQYF. The CDR3 coding sequence is TGTGCCAGCAGCTTAATATATGGGTTGAGGGGTTACGAGCAGTACTTC. The rearrangement joins TRBV7-2 to TRBJ2-7; possibly TRBD1 or TRBD2 for D (5 bases each). Germline CDR1 and CDR2: SGHTA and FQGNSA. This CDR3 spans 16 amino acids. Trimming stripped 2 bases from V and 4 bases from J, with 18 bases between.

V and J are TRBV5-1 and TRBJ2-4, with D tentatively TRBD1 or TRBD2 (5 bases each). CDR3 length: 16 amino acids. Per germline, CDR1 SGHRS and CDR2 YFSETQ. V was clipped by 4 bases and J by 0 bases, with 14 bases between them. CDR3 protein: CASSGRDHVAKNIQYF. DNA for the CDR3: TGCGCCAGCAGCGGACGGGACCACGTAGCCAAAAACATTCAGTACTTC.

The chain uses TRBV7-6 and TRBJ2-1; D not resolved. Germline V CDR1 and CDR2: SGHVS, FNYEAQ. V lost 2 bases to trimming and J lost 9 bases, with 14 bases between them. The CDR3 is made up of 14 amino acids. The CDR3 DNA reads TGTGCCAGCAGCTTAAGTACGCCGCCTGGTGAGCAGTTCTTC. This codes for CASSLSTPPGEQFF.

This clonotype has more than one count but fewer than ten. The chain employs TRBV7-2 and TRBJ2-1; possibly TRBD2 for D (5 bases). CDR1 is SGHTA and CDR2 is FQGNSA in the germline V gene. V shed 4 bases and J shed 8 bases, with 18 bases lying between them. The CDR3 has 15 residues. The CDR3 region has the DNA TGTGCCAGCAGCTCCGCGAGAGGGATTTCGTATGAGCAGTTCTTC. This codes for CASSSARGISYEQFF. Filled out from reference TRBV7-2 and TRBJ2-1, the complete variable domain reads GAGVSQSPSNKVTEKGKDVELRCDPISGHTALYWYRQSLGQGLEFLIYFQGNSAPDKSGLPSDRFSAERTGGSVSTLTIQRTQQEDSAVYLCASSSARGISYEQFFGPGTRLTVL.

This clonotype came up many times. The chain uses TRBV4-2 and TRBJ1-1; D remains ambiguous. V lost 0 bases, J lost 4 bases, and 9 bases lay in between. This CDR3 has 14 residues. Germline V lookup: CDR1 LGHNA, CDR2 YNFKEQ. The CDR3 loop reads CASSQDRRVTEAFF. The CDR3 nucleotides are TGTGCCAGCAGCCAAGATCGGAGGGTCACTGAAGCTTTCTTT.